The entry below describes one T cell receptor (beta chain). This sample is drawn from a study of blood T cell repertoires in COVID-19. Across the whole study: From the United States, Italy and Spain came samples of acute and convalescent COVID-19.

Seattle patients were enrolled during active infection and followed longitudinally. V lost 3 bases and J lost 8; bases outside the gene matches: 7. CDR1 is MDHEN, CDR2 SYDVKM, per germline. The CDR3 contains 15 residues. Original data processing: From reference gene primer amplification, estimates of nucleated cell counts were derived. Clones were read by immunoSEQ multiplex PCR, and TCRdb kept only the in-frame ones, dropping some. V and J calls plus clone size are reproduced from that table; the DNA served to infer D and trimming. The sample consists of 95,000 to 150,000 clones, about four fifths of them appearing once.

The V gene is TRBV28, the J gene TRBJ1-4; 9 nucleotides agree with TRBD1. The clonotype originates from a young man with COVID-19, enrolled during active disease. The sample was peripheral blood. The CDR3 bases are TGTGCCAGCAGTTTCACCGGACAGGGGCCCGAAAAACTGTTTTTT. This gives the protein CASSFTGQGPEKLFF.